The 17 T cell receptor beta chains below come from one sample, sequenced in a study of identical twins. TCRdb itself ran the 5' RACE reads through MiXCR, one entry per CDR3 protein. Altogether 1.5 million to 2 million distinct CDR3 sequences are present, about 32% being singletons, with the ten largest covering less than 0.35%. Source material: cord blood. Every receptor here comes from a newborn girl in good health.

In its sample, this clonotype was seen a few times. This rearrangement joins TRBV7-2 to TRBJ2-7; D call uncertain. CDR3 length: 14 amino acids. The V end lost 0 bases, the J end lost 3 bases, and 9 bases lay between the germline ends. CDR1 is SGHTA, CDR2 FQGNSA, per germline. CDR3 bases: TGTGCCAGCAGCTTAGCCCTCCGGTTCTACGAGCAGTACTTC. Protein: CASSLALRFYEQYF.

The chain recombines TRBV5-1 with TRBJ1-1; 7 bases agree with TRBD1. Losses at the gene ends were 0 bases for V and 1 base for J; bases not matched to a gene: 6. The CDR3 is 16 amino acids. Germline-derived CDR1 and CDR2 are SGHRS and YFSETQ. The CDR3 here is CASSLEAGGANTEAFF. The CDR3, as DNA: TGCGCCAGCAGCTTGGAGGCAGGGGGTGCGAACACTGAAGCTTTCTTT.

V is TRBV20-1 and J is TRBJ1-4; D possibly corresponds to TRBD1 (5 bases). CDR3 size: 15 residues. CDR1 and CDR2 (germline): DFQATT, SNEGSKA (reference sequence). Deletions cut 1 base from V and 3 bases from J, with 12 bases between. The CDR3 sequence is CSARGPGPPNEKLFF. The CDR3 DNA is TGCAGTGCTAGAGGTCCGGGGCCGCCTAATGAAAAACTGTTTTTT.

The rearrangement links TRBV12-3 or TRBV12-4 to TRBJ2-2, with TRBD2 matching 14 bases. V was pared by 3 bases and J by 6 bases, with 3 bases of the junction left unmatched. The CDR3 sequence is 16 residues long. Here the CDR3 DNA reads TGTGCCAGCAGTTTCTCGACTAGCGGGAGGGCCGGGGAGCTGTTTTTT. This translates into CASSFSTSGRAGELFF.

V usage is TRBV20-1 and J usage is TRBJ2-7; 10 bases match TRBD1. The CDR3 sequence is 17 residues long. V shed 3 bases, J shed 0 bases, and the junction held 11 bases outside the gene matches. Germline CDR1 DFQATT, CDR2 SNEGSKA (reference sequence). The CDR3 DNA reads TGCAGTGCTAGTCATCTCCGGGACAGGGGCTTCTCCTACGAGCAGTACTTC. Amino acid sequence: CSASHLRDRGFSYEQYF.

This clonotype was seen more than once but under ten times. The J gene is TRBJ2-4, the V gene TRBV29-1; 7 nucleotides agree with TRBD2. Judging by the DNA end, TRBJ2-7 fits better; the J call may be wrong. Germline CDR1 is SQVTM and CDR2 is ANQGSEA. This CDR3 is built from 12 residues. The CDR3, as DNA: TGCAGCAACCGGGACTACCACTACGAGCAGTACTTC. Encoded protein: CSNRDYHYEQYF.

This clonotype was found a few times. The genes are TRBV20-1 and TRBJ2-7; the D gene is possibly TRBD2 (5 bases). This CDR3 contains 15 residues. V dropped 0 bases and J dropped 0 bases, with 12 bases sitting between them. The V gene's germline CDR1 is DFQATT and CDR2 SNEGSKA (reference sequence). The DNA of the CDR3 is TGCAGTGCTAGAGACCTACTAGGCAACTCCTACGAGCAGTACTTC. Its translation: CSARDLLGNSYEQYF.

A single count supports this clonotype. V is TRBV27 and J is TRBJ2-1, with TRBD2 matching over 9 bases. The CDR3 spans 15 residues. The germline CDR1 and CDR2 sequences are MNHEY and SMNVEV (reference sequence). Losses at the gene ends were 7 bases for V and 4 bases for J; bases not matched to a gene: 8. The CDR3 sequence is CASTLRAGGYNEQFF. CDR3 DNA: TGTGCCAGCACCCTGCGGGCGGGAGGGTACAATGAGCAGTTCTTC.

About this clonotype itself: An end of the junction differs from the germline gene, which may be a read error. CDR3 bases: TGTGCCGCGGCTCGGAGCACCTACGATGAGCAGTTCTTC. Protein sequence: CAAARSTYDEQFF. The chain couples TRBV10-3 to TRBJ2-1; D gene ambiguous. Germline CDR1 reads ENHRY; CDR2 reads SYGVKD. The CDR3 contains 13 residues.

Of note for this clonotype: A much more abundant neighbour one base away suggests this may be a read error. The J gene is TRBJ2-4, the V gene TRBV7-2; 8 nucleotides agree with TRBD2. The DNA end is more similar to TRBJ2-7, so the J call may be wrong. The CDR3 totals 13 residues. The germline gives CDR1 SGHTA, CDR2 FQGNSA. The chain's CDR3 is CVSSLGTSREQYF. Written as DNA, the CDR3 is TGTGTCAGCAGCTTAGGGACTAGTCGCGAGCAGTACTTC.

A remark on this clonotype: A junction end diverges from the germline sequence, so it may reflect a read error. V and J are TRBV4-2 and TRBJ2-7, with 7 bases that match TRBD2. CDR3 length: 14 residues. CDR1 and CDR2 from the germline V gene are LGHNA and YNFKEQ. The CDR3 here is CAGSGDYRKYEQYF. The CDR3 DNA sequence: TGTGCCGGCAGCGGGGACTACCGAAAGTACGAGCAGTACTTC.

This clonotype was picked up a small number of times. The CDR3 DNA reads TGTGCCAGCAGTTACGCACAAAGGGACTATGGCTACACCTTC. It is translated as CASSYAQRDYGYTF. The chain has TRBV6-6 and TRBJ1-2; no definite D call. CDR1 MNHNY and CDR2 SVGAGI come from the germline V gene (reference sequence). This CDR3 is 14 amino acids long. V lost 2 bases and J 3 bases, leaving 10 bases between the germline ends.

There are a few counts of this clonotype. V and J are TRBV5-1 and TRBJ2-7; D may be TRBD2 (6 bases). From germline, CDR1 is SGHRS and CDR2 YFSETQ. V was clipped by 4 bases and J by 7 bases, with 18 bases between them. This CDR3 is built from 14 residues. The CDR3 bases are TGCGCCAGCAGCCGCGGGGAGTCATACAATGAGCAGTACTTC. Its protein is CASSRGESYNEQYF.

This clonotype came up a few times. The chain is built from TRBV4-1 and TRBJ2-3, with D unresolved. The CDR3 has 18 amino acids. V lost 0 bases, J lost 2 bases, and 18 bases lay in between. Germline lookup yields CDR1 MGHRA and CDR2 YSYEKL. CDR3 sequence (DNA): TGCGCCAGCAGCCAAGAATGGCGGTCGCTGTACCCCACAGATACGCAGTATTTT. Translation: CASSQEWRSLYPTDTQYF.

The V and J genes are TRBV20-1 and TRBJ1-2; 9 bases are a match to TRBD1. There are 14 residues in the CDR3. Germline V lookup: CDR1 DFQATT, CDR2 SNEGSKA (reference sequence). Germline trimming cut 1 base from V and 6 bases from J; bases unmatched to any gene: 6. CDR3 DNA sequence: TGCAGTGCTAGAGGGACCGGGACAGGGCATGGCTACACCTTC. It codes for CSARGTGTGHGYTF.

This chain connects TRBV10-3 to TRBJ2-1, with 14 nucleotides matching TRBD2. The CDR3 spans 13 residues. The germline gives CDR1 ENHRY, CDR2 SYGVKD. J lost 10 bases, V lost 8 bases, and 4 bases had no gene match. Here the CDR3 reads CAIGTSGSGEQFF. The CDR3 nucleotides are TGTGCCATCGGGACTAGCGGGAGCGGAGAGCAGTTCTTC.

J is TRBJ1-1 and V is TRBV7-9; 11 bases agree with TRBD1. The length of the CDR3 is 17 residues. After removal of 2 bases from V and 3 bases from J, the junction contained 8 bases not matched to a gene. The germline V gene has CDR1 SEHNR and CDR2 FQNEAQ (reference sequence). The CDR3 region has the DNA TGTGCCAGCAGCTTACTGGACAGGGGGCGGAGGGACACTGAAGCTTTCTTT. Encoded protein: CASSLLDRGRRDTEAFF.